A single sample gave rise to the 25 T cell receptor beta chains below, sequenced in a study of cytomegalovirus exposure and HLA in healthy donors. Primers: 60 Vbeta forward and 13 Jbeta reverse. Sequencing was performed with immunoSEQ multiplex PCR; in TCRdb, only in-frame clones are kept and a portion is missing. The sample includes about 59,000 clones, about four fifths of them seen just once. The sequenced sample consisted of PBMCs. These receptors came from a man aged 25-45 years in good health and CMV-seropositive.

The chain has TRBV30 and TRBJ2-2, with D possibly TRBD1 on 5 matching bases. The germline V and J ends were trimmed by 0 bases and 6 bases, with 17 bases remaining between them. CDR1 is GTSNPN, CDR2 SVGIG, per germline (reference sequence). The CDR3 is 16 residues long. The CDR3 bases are TGTGCCTGGAGTGTACTCTTCCGGACAAGCGCCGGGGAGCTGTTTTTT. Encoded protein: CAWSVLFRTSAGELFF.

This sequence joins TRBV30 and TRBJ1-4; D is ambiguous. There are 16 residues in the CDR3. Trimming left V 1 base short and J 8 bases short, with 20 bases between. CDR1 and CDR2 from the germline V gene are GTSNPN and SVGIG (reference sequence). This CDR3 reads CAWSEPTGRGREKLFF. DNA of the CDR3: TGTGCCTGGAGTGAGCCGACCGGACGCGGGAGGGAAAAACTGTTTTTT.

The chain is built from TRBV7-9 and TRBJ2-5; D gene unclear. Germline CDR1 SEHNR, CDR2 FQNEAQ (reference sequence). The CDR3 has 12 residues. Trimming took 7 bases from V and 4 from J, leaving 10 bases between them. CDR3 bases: TGTGCCAGCACCCCGAGGCGAGAGACCCAGTACTTC. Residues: CASTPRRETQYF.

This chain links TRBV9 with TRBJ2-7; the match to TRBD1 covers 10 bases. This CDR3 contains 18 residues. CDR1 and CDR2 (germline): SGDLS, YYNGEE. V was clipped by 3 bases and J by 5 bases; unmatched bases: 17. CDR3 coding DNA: TGTGCCAGCAGCGCTGGACAGGGGGTCCTACCCCTCTTCGACGAGCAGTACTTC. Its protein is CASSAGQGVLPLFDEQYF.

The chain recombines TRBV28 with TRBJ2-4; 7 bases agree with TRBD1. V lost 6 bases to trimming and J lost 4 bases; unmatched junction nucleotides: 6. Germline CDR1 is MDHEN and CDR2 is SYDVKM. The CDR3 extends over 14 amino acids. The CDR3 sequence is CASSTGTVKNIQYF. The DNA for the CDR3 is TGTGCCAGCAGCACCGGGACAGTAAAAAACATTCAGTACTTC.

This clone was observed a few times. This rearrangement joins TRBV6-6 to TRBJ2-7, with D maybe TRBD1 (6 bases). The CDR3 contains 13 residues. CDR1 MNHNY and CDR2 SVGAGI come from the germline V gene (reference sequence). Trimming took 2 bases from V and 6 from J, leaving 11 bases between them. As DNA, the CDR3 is TGTGCCAGCAGTTACGGGGCAGGGGTCGAGCAGTACTTC. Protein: CASSYGAGVEQYF.

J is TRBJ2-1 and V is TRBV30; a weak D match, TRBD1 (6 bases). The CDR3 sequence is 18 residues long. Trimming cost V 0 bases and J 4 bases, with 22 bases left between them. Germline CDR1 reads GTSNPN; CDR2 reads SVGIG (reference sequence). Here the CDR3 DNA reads TGTGCCTGGAGTGTATTATCAATCCGCAGGGGCAGATACAATGAGCAGTTCTTC. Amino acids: CAWSVLSIRRGRYNEQFF.

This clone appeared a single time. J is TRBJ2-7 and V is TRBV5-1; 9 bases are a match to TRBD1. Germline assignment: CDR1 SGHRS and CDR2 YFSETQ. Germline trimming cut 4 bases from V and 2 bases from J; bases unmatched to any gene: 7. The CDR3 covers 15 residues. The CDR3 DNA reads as TGCGCCAGCAGCCCCGGGACAGGGAGGGCCTACGAGCAGTACTTC. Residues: CASSPGTGRAYEQYF.

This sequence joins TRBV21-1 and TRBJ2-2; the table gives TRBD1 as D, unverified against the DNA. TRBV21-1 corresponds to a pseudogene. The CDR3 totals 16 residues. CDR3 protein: CASSKGTGANTGELFF. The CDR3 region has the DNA TGTGCCAGCAGCAAAGGGACAGGGGCGAACACCGGGGAGCTGTTTTTT.

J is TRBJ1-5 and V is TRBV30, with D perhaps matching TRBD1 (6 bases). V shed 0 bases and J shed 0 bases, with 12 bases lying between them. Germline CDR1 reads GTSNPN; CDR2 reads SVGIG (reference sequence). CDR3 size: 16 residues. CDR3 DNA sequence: TGTGCCTGGAGTGTACAAGGGGGATATAGCAATCAGCCCCAGCATTTT. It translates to CAWSVQGGYSNQPQHF.

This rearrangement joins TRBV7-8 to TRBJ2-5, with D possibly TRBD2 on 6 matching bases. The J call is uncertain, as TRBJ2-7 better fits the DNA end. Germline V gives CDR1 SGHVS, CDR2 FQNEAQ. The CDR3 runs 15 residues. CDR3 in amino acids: CASSFGDWGTYEQYF. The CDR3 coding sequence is TGTGCCAGCAGTTTCGGGGACTGGGGCACCTACGAGCAGTACTTC.

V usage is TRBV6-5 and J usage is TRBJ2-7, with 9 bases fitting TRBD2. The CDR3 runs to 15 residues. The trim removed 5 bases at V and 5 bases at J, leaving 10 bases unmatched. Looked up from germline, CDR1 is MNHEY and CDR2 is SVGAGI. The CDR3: CASSPSGGTNNEQYF. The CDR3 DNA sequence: TGTGCCAGCAGTCCCAGCGGGGGGACCAACAACGAGCAGTACTTC.

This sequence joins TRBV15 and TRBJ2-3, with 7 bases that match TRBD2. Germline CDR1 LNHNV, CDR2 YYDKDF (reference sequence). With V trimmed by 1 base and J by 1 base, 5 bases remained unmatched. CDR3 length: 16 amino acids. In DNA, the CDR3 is TGTGCCACCAGCAGAGCCCCTCGGGGGGGCACAGATACGCAGTATTTT. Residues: CATSRAPRGGTDTQYF.

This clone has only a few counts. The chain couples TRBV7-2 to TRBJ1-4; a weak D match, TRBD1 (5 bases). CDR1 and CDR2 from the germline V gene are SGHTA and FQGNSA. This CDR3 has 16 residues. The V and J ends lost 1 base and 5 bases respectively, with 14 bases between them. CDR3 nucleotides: TGTGCCAGCAGCTTAGGCGGGACTTTTCTCAATGAAAAACTGTTTTTT. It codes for CASSLGGTFLNEKLFF.

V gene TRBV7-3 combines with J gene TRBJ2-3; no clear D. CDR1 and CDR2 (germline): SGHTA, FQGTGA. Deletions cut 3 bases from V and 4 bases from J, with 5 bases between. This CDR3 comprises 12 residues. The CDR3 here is CASSFSPDTQYF. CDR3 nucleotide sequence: TGTGCCAGCAGCTTTAGCCCAGATACGCAGTATTTT.

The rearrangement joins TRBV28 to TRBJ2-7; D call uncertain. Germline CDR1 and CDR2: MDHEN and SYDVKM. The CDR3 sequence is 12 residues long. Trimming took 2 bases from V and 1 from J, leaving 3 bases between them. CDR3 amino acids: CASSLTSYEQYF. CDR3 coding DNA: TGTGCCAGCAGTTTAACTTCCTACGAGCAGTACTTC.

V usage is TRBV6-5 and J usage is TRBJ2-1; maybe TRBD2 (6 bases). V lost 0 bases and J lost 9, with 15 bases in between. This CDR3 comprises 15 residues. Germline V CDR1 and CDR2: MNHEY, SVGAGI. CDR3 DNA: TGTGCCAGCAGTTACTCCCCGGGGCGGGACGCTGAGCAGTTCTTC. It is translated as CASSYSPGRDAEQFF.

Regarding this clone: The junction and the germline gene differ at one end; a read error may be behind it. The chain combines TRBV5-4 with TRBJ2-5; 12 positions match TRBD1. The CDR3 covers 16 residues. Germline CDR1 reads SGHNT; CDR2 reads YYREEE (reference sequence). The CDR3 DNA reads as TGTGCCAGCAGTTTGGGACAGGGGGCTGCTCAAGAGACCCAGTACTTC. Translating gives CASSLGQGAAQETQYF.

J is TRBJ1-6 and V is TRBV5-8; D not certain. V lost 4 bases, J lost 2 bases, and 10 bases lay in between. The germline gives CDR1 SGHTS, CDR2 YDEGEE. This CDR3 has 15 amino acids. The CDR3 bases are TGTGCCAGCAGCGTCGGGGTCGCCTATAATTCACCCCTCCACTTT. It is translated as CASSVGVAYNSPLHF. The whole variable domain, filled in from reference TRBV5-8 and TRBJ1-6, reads EAGVTQSPTHLIKTRGQQATLRCSPISGHTSVYWYQQALGLGLQFLLWYDEGEERNRGNFPPRFSGRQFPNYSSELNVNALELEDSALYLCASSVGVAYNSPLHFGNGTRLTVT.

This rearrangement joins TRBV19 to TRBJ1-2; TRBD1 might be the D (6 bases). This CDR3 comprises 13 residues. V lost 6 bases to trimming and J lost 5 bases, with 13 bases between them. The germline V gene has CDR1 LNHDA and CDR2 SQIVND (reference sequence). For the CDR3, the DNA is TGTGCCAGTAGCCCCAGGGGCGAGTATGGCTACACCTTC. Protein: CASSPRGEYGYTF.

For the CDR3, the DNA is TGTGCCAGCAGGGAGGGGCAGGCAGGTCAGCCCCAGCATTTT. Translated: CASREGQAGQPQHF. J is TRBJ1-5 and V is TRBV6-1, with D possibly matching TRBD1 (5 bases). Deletions cut 6 bases from V and 6 bases from J, with 15 bases between. CDR3 length: 14 amino acids. From germline, CDR1 is MNHNS and CDR2 SASEGT.

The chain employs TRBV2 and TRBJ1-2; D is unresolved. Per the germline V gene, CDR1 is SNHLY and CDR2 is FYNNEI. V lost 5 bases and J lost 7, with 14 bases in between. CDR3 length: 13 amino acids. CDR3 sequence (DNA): TGTGCCAGCAGTACTTTACCCCCGGGTGGCTACACCTTC. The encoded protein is CASSTLPPGGYTF.

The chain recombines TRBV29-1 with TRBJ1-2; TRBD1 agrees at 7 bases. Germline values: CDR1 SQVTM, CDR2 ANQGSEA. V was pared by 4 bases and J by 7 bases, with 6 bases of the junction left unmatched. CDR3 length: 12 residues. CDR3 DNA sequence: TGCAGCGTTGGGGCAGGGGGTAGTGGCTACACCTTC. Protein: CSVGAGGSGYTF.

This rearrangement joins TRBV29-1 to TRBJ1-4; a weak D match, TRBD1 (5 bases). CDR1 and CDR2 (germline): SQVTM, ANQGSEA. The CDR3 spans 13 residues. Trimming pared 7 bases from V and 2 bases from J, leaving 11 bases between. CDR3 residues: CSGAGGTNEKLFF. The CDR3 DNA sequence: TGCAGCGGGGCGGGGGGGACTAATGAAAAACTGTTTTTT. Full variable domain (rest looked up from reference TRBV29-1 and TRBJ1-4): SAVISQKPSRDICQRGTSLTIQCQVDSQVTMMFWYRQQPGQSLTLIATANQGSEATYESGFVIDKFPISRPNLTFSTLTVSNMSPEDSSIYLCSGAGGTNEKLFFGSGTQLSVL.

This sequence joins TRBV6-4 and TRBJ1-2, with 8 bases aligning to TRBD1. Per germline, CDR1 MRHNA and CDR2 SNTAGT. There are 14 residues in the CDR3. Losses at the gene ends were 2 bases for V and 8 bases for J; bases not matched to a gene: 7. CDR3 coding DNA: TGTGCCAGCAGTGACCTCGAGACAGGGGCCGGCTACACCTTC. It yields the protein CASSDLETGAGYTF.